Listed below are T cell receptor beta chains from one sample, sequenced in a study of T cell repertoires in cytomegalovirus infection. One entry per CDR3 protein results from TCRdb running MiXCR on the reads. Of roughly 500,000 distinct CDR3 sequences listed, around 10% are singletons. The specimen was PBMCs. The receptors come from a human donor in good health (CMV status not recorded). Some clones in this sample may be carry-over from other donors' samples. Each CDR3 is given with its conserved first and last residue. The D gene is left open where the match is weak. Some rows have no size entry. The others give once, few or many, or a class for an expanded clone.

v_call: TRBV9
clone_size: few
j_call: TRBJ2-3
d_call: .
cdr3_aa: CASSVSGPHTDTQYF
cdr3_nt: TGTGCCAGCAGCGTATCAGGCCCCCACACAGATACGCAGTATTTT

v_call: TRBV12-3/TRBV12-4
clone_size: .
j_call: TRBJ2-1
d_call: .
cdr3_aa: CASCPRISGTSYNEQFF
cdr3_nt: TGTGCCAGCTGCCCTCGAATCTCCGGGACATCCTACAATGAGCAGTTCTTC

v_call: TRBV6-5
clone_size: many
j_call: TRBJ2-2
d_call: TRBD2
cdr3_aa: CASSYDASGGSNTGELFF
cdr3_nt: TGTGCCAGCAGTTACGACGCTAGCGGGGGCTCGAACACCGGGGAGCTGTTTTTT

v_call: TRBV10-3
clone_size: few
j_call: TRBJ1-1
d_call: .
cdr3_aa: CAISVADTNTEAFF
cdr3_nt: TGTGCCATCAGTGTAGCAGATACGAACACTGAAGCTTTCTTT

v_call: TRBV20-1
clone_size: few
j_call: TRBJ2-7
d_call: TRBD2
cdr3_aa: CSAKVGTSGTYEQYF
cdr3_nt: TGCAGTGCTAAGGTCGGGACTAGCGGGACCTACGAGCAGTACTTC

v_call: TRBV11-2
clone_size: many
j_call: TRBJ2-2
d_call: TRBD1
cdr3_aa: CASRGQGQETGELFF
cdr3_nt: TGTGCCAGCAGAGGACAGGGGCAAGAAACCGGGGAGCTGTTTTTT

v_call: TRBV7-2
clone_size: many
j_call: TRBJ2-3
d_call: .
cdr3_aa: CASSFPDGTDTQYF
cdr3_nt: TGTGCCAGCAGCTTCCCGGATGGCACAGATACGCAGTATTTT

v_call: TRBV12-3/TRBV12-4
clone_size: .
j_call: TRBJ2-3
d_call: .
cdr3_aa: CASSFGAPLTDTQYF
cdr3_nt: TGTGCCAGCAGTTTTGGGGCTCCTCTCACAGATACGCAGTATTTT

v_call: TRBV6-2/TRBV6-3
clone_size: few
j_call: TRBJ2-1
d_call: TRBD2
cdr3_aa: CASRGSGGLLLTYNEQFF
cdr3_nt: TGTGCCAGCAGAGGTAGCGGGGGGCTTCTACTTACCTACAATGAGCAGTTCTTC

v_call: TRBV10-3
clone_size: many
j_call: TRBJ1-5
d_call: .
cdr3_aa: CAISESGDSNQPQHF
cdr3_nt: TGTGCCATCAGTGAGTCTGGGGATAGCAATCAGCCCCAGCATTTT

v_call: TRBV7-2
clone_size: many
j_call: TRBJ1-5
d_call: .
cdr3_aa: CASSLGRGNYQPQHF
cdr3_nt: TGTGCCAGCAGCTTAGGGAGAGGGAACTATCAGCCCCAGCATTTT

v_call: TRBV24-1
clone_size: few
j_call: TRBJ1-5
d_call: .
cdr3_aa: CATSDLGVRSNQPQHF
cdr3_nt: TGTGCCACCAGTGACTTAGGGGTGAGAAGCAATCAGCCCCAGCATTTT

v_call: TRBV14
clone_size: many
j_call: TRBJ2-1
d_call: TRBD2
cdr3_aa: CASSQAIAGGEQFF
cdr3_nt: TGTGCCAGCAGCCAAGCGATAGCGGGAGGCGAGCAGTTCTTC

v_call: TRBV3-1
clone_size: many
j_call: TRBJ2-7
d_call: .
cdr3_aa: CASSQGTAYEQYF
cdr3_nt: TGTGCCAGCAGCCAAGGGACAGCCTACGAGCAGTACTTC

v_call: TRBV23-1
clone_size: .
j_call: TRBJ2-7
d_call: .
cdr3_aa: CASSQRFTYEQYF
cdr3_nt: TGCGCCAGCAGTCAAAGGTTCACCTACGAGCAGTACTTC

v_call: TRBV7-9
clone_size: many
j_call: TRBJ2-7
d_call: .
cdr3_aa: CASSWDGTYEQYF
cdr3_nt: TGTGCCAGCAGCTGGGACGGAACCTACGAGCAGTACTTC

v_call: TRBV10-3
clone_size: many
j_call: TRBJ2-2
d_call: TRBD1
cdr3_aa: CAISEGQGNTGELFF
cdr3_nt: TGTGCCATCAGTGAGGGACAGGGAAACACCGGGGAGCTGTTTTTT

v_call: TRBV19
clone_size: .
j_call: TRBJ2-3
d_call: TRBD2
cdr3_aa: CASSLASGSSGDTQYF
cdr3_nt: TGTGCCAGTAGTCTCGCTAGCGGGAGTAGTGGAGATACGCAGTATTTT

v_call: TRBV5-1
clone_size: few
j_call: TRBJ1-1
d_call: .
cdr3_aa: CASSLEGRDGAFF
cdr3_nt: TGCGCCAGCAGCTTGGAAGGGAGGGATGGAGCTTTCTTT

v_call: TRBV19
clone_size: few
j_call: TRBJ1-1
d_call: .
cdr3_aa: CASSERSDRGAEAFF
cdr3_nt: TGTGCCAGTAGTGAAAGATCCGACAGAGGGGCTGAAGCTTTCTTT

v_call: TRBV15
clone_size: many
j_call: TRBJ2-6
d_call: TRBD1
cdr3_aa: CATSRTDRAGANVLTF
cdr3_nt: TGTGCCACCAGCAGAACAGACAGGGCTGGGGCCAACGTCCTGACTTTC

v_call: TRBV5-1
clone_size: many
j_call: TRBJ1-1
d_call: .
cdr3_aa: CASRFDSSTEAFF
cdr3_nt: TGCGCCAGCAGATTTGACAGTTCCACTGAAGCTTTCTTT

v_call: TRBV3-1
clone_size: many
j_call: TRBJ1-1
d_call: .
cdr3_aa: CASSQGAGLEAFF
cdr3_nt: TGTGCCAGCAGCCAAGGGGCAGGGCTTGAAGCTTTCTTT

v_call: TRBV2
clone_size: .
j_call: TRBJ2-7
d_call: .
cdr3_aa: CASRGGTPYEQYF
cdr3_nt: TGTGCCAGCAGGGGAGGGACACCCTACGAGCAGTACTTC

v_call: TRBV14
clone_size: many
j_call: TRBJ2-6
d_call: .
cdr3_aa: CASSQEIRPSGANVLTF
cdr3_nt: TGTGCCAGCAGCCAAGAGATACGGCCTTCCGGGGCCAACGTCCTGACTTTC

v_call: TRBV4-1
clone_size: many
j_call: TRBJ2-1
d_call: .
cdr3_aa: CASSQDPPRRGFPGDEQFF
cdr3_nt: TGCGCCAGCAGCCAAGACCCCCCCCGACGAGGGTTTCCGGGCGATGAGCAGTTCTTC

v_call: TRBV10-3
clone_size: .
j_call: TRBJ2-2
d_call: TRBD2
cdr3_aa: CAITQGASGSPSGELFF
cdr3_nt: TGTGCCATCACCCAAGGGGCTAGCGGGAGCCCGTCCGGGGAGCTGTTTTTT

v_call: TRBV6-2/TRBV6-3
clone_size: .
j_call: TRBJ2-5
d_call: TRBD2
cdr3_aa: CASSYSSGGRTQYF
cdr3_nt: TGTGCCAGCAGTTACTCTAGCGGGGGGAGGACCCAGTACTTC

v_call: TRBV28
clone_size: .
j_call: TRBJ2-7
d_call: TRBD2
cdr3_aa: CASSLSGRDSYEQYF
cdr3_nt: TGTGCCAGCAGTTTAAGCGGGAGGGACTCCTACGAGCAGTACTTC

v_call: TRBV29-1
clone_size: .
j_call: TRBJ2-1
d_call: .
cdr3_aa: CSVEGRESYNEQFF
cdr3_nt: TGCAGCGTTGAAGGGCGGGAATCATACAATGAGCAGTTCTTC

v_call: TRBV28
clone_size: few
j_call: TRBJ1-1
d_call: .
cdr3_aa: CASRPGPSNTEAFF
cdr3_nt: TGTGCCAGCAGGCCGGGACCGTCGAACACTGAAGCTTTCTTT

v_call: TRBV19
clone_size: many
j_call: TRBJ1-5
d_call: TRBD1
cdr3_aa: CASSRDRSNQPQHF
cdr3_nt: TGTGCCAGTAGCCGGGACAGGAGCAATCAGCCCCAGCATTTT

v_call: TRBV7-3
clone_size: many
j_call: TRBJ1-3
d_call: .
cdr3_aa: CASSLRSRDTIYF
cdr3_nt: TGTGCCAGCAGCCTTCGCTCTCGGGACACCATATATTTT

v_call: TRBV7-2
clone_size: many
j_call: TRBJ2-4
d_call: TRBD2
cdr3_aa: CASSPRLAGAGNIQYF
cdr3_nt: TGTGCCAGCAGCCCGAGACTAGCGGGAGCGGGAAACATTCAGTACTTC

v_call: TRBV28
clone_size: many
j_call: TRBJ2-3
d_call: .
cdr3_aa: CASSQGGRDTQYF
cdr3_nt: TGTGCCAGCAGTCAGGGAGGAAGGGATACGCAGTATTTT

v_call: TRBV3-1
clone_size: few
j_call: TRBJ2-5
d_call: TRBD2
cdr3_aa: CASSRRTSGSQETQYF
cdr3_nt: TGTGCCAGCAGCCGCCGGACTAGCGGGAGCCAAGAGACCCAGTACTTC

v_call: TRBV6-4
clone_size: .
j_call: TRBJ1-2
d_call: .
cdr3_aa: CASKVIRSLNYGYTF
cdr3_nt: TGTGCCAGCAAAGTAATCCGGTCCTTAAACTATGGCTACACCTTC

v_call: TRBV27
clone_size: many
j_call: TRBJ1-6
d_call: .
cdr3_aa: CASTLAGSSRISYNSPLHF
cdr3_nt: TGTGCCAGCACCTTGGCCGGGAGCTCGAGGATTTCTTATAATTCACCCCTCCACTTT

v_call: TRBV10-3
clone_size: few
j_call: TRBJ1-2
d_call: TRBD1
cdr3_aa: CATSTGGQGGYGYTF
cdr3_nt: TGTGCCACCTCGACCGGAGGACAGGGTGGCTATGGCTACACCTTC

v_call: TRBV7-9
clone_size: many
j_call: TRBJ1-1
d_call: .
cdr3_aa: CASSLGGVNTEAFF
cdr3_nt: TGTGCCAGCAGCTTAGGGGGCGTAAACACTGAAGCTTTCTTT

v_call: TRBV7-2
clone_size: many
j_call: TRBJ2-7
d_call: TRBD2
cdr3_aa: CASTTSGTPYEQYF
cdr3_nt: TGTGCCAGCACTACTAGCGGGACCCCCTACGAGCAGTACTTC

v_call: TRBV27
clone_size: .
j_call: TRBJ1-2
d_call: .
cdr3_aa: CASSLFGGRGSDFRGYTF
cdr3_nt: TGTGCCAGCAGTTTATTTGGCGGGCGAGGCTCCGATTTTAGGGGCTACACCTTC

v_call: TRBV10-3
clone_size: many
j_call: TRBJ2-2
d_call: TRBD2
cdr3_aa: CAISASGNTGELFF
cdr3_nt: TGTGCCATCAGCGCTAGCGGAAACACCGGGGAGCTGTTTTTT

v_call: TRBV10-3
clone_size: many
j_call: TRBJ1-5
d_call: TRBD1
cdr3_aa: CAISADREGNQPQHF
cdr3_nt: TGTGCCATCAGTGCTGACAGGGAGGGCAATCAGCCCCAGCATTTT

v_call: TRBV5-1
clone_size: .
j_call: TRBJ1-5
d_call: .
cdr3_aa: CASSLDPGRDQPQHF
cdr3_nt: TGCGCCAGCAGCTTGGATCCAGGGAGGGATCAGCCCCAGCATTTT

v_call: TRBV30
clone_size: few
j_call: TRBJ2-7
d_call: .
cdr3_aa: CAPAPISYEQYF
cdr3_nt: TGTGCCCCCGCGCCGATTAGCTACGAGCAGTACTTC

v_call: TRBV6-1
clone_size: many
j_call: TRBJ1-5
d_call: .
cdr3_aa: CASSGAGLSAQHF
cdr3_nt: TGTGCCAGCAGTGGGGCGGGTTTATCAGCCCAGCATTTT

v_call: TRBV11-2
clone_size: .
j_call: TRBJ2-3
d_call: .
cdr3_aa: CASSLFSRRDTQYF
cdr3_nt: TGTGCCAGCAGCCTTTTCTCGAGGAGAGATACGCAGTATTTT

v_call: TRBV5-5
clone_size: .
j_call: TRBJ1-5
d_call: .
cdr3_aa: CASSGGLGNQPQHF
cdr3_nt: TGTGCCAGCAGCGGGGGGTTGGGCAATCAGCCCCAGCATTTT

v_call: TRBV2
clone_size: .
j_call: TRBJ1-1
d_call: .
cdr3_aa: CASSEAKAFYTEAFF
cdr3_nt: TGTGCCAGCAGTGAAGCAAAGGCCTTTTACACTGAAGCTTTCTTT